The 26 T cell receptor beta chains presented below share a single source sample, sequenced in a study of blood T cells in healthy people across ages (dated by TCRdb to 2015 to 2017). The library was built by means of 5' RACE. For sequencing, an Illumina HiSeq 2500 was employed. A second PCR of about 7 to 12 cycles was run with a J-beta primer mix and a sample-barcoded 5' primer. TCRdb reprocessing: public reads trimmed at Q25 with fastp, clones called with MiXCR, in-frame beta chains kept. Rows merge per CDR3 protein into single entries with the most common DNA and genes. Present in this sample are more than 750,000 distinct CDR3 sequences, roughly 29% of which were seen just once. The top ten clones comprise 10% of the sample. The same sample was also used in a study of T cells of mothers and their children.

Sequencing was performed on blood. These receptors were taken from a woman aged 40 to 50 in good health.

The chain has TRBV20-1 and TRBJ1-1; 7 nucleotides match TRBD1. Trimming cost V 6 bases and J 0 bases; bases outside gene matches: 4. CDR1 is DFQATT and CDR2 is SNEGSKA in the germline V gene (reference sequence). This CDR3 region has 13 residues. The CDR3 sequence is CSAGTAVNTEAFF. The CDR3, as DNA: TGCAGTGCCGGGACAGCCGTGAACACTGAAGCTTTCTTT.

This clonotype was observed many times. The chain has TRBV7-2 and TRBJ2-5; D is unresolved. The CDR3 loop spans 14 amino acids. From germline, CDR1 is SGHTA and CDR2 FQGNSA. V lost 5 bases and J 2 bases, leaving 12 bases between the germline ends. CDR3 amino acids: CASSPPLGQETQYF. The CDR3 DNA reads as TGTGCCAGCAGCCCGCCCCTGGGACAAGAGACCCAGTACTTC. Supplemented by reference TRBV7-2 and TRBJ2-5, the full variable domain reads GAGVSQSPSNKVTEKGKDVELRCDPISGHTALYWYRQSLGQGLEFLIYFQGNSAPDKSGLPSDRFSAERTGGSVSTLTIQRTQQEDSAVYLCASSPPLGQETQYFGPGTRLLVL.

The chain recombines TRBV12-3 or TRBV12-4 with TRBJ2-3; D is perhaps TRBD1 or TRBD2 (5 bases each). Trimming removed 6 bases at V and 6 bases at J, with 19 bases between. The CDR3 has 15 residues. CDR3 nucleotide sequence: TGTGCCAGCAGCAAACACCGGGACGTAAAGGATACGCAGTATTTT. Protein: CASSKHRDVKDTQYF.

This clonotype was seen ten or more times. The chain combines TRBV18 with TRBJ2-7; a possible D gene is TRBD1 (5 bases). V shed 2 bases and J shed 7 bases, with 12 bases lying between them. The CDR3 has 13 residues. Germline-derived CDR1 and CDR2 are KGHSH and LQKENI. CDR3 bases: TGTGCCAGCTCACCAGTAGGGGTAGGGGAGCAGTACTTC. Its protein product is CASSPVGVGEQYF.

This clonotype has just a few counts. This sequence joins TRBV2 and TRBJ1-6; 8 nucleotides match TRBD1. The germline V gene encodes CDR1 SNHLY and CDR2 FYNNEI. The length of the CDR3 is 15 residues. V trimming: 2 bases; J trimming: 9 bases; junction bases outside the gene matches: 6. The CDR3 nucleotides are TGTGCCAGCAGTGAAAGGGACAGGCCATTTTCACCCCTCCACTTT. The encoded protein is CASSERDRPFSPLHF.

V gene TRBV4-2 combines with J gene TRBJ1-1, with D possibly being TRBD1 (5 bases). The V gene lost 6 bases and the J gene lost 0 bases, with 8 bases spanning the gap. CDR1 LGHNA and CDR2 YNFKEQ come from the germline V gene. The CDR3 contains 13 residues. DNA for the CDR3: TGTGCCAGCAGGGGGCAGGTGAACACTGAAGCTTTCTTT. Translating gives CASRGQVNTEAFF.

In regard to this clonotype: The CDR3 carries no conserved terminal phenylalanine or tryptophan, so it likely arises from a read error. The rearrangement joins TRBV7-8 to TRBJ2-1; 10 bases fit TRBD2. There are 17 residues in the CDR3. In germline, CDR1 is SGHVS, CDR2 FQNEAQ. Trimming took 1 base from V and 4 from J; bases not matched to a gene: 7. The CDR3 DNA is TGTGCCAGCAGCTTAGAGCGGGGGGGCCGGGGGTACAATGAGCAGTTCGTC. Translated, it gives CASSLERGGRGYNEQFV.

Comments on this clonotype: The junction departs from germline at one end; a sequencing error may be responsible. The chain carries TRBV7-3 and TRBJ2-2; maybe TRBD2 (6 bases). Germline lookup yields CDR1 SGHTA and CDR2 FQGTGA. CDR3 length: 14 amino acids. The CDR3 loop is CASSLAGSTGERFF. The CDR3 nucleotides are TGTGCCAGCAGCTTAGCGGGGAGCACCGGGGAGCGGTTTTTT.

This rearrangement joins TRBV20-1 to TRBJ2-7, with 11 nucleotides matching TRBD1. The CDR3 covers 13 residues. CDR1 DFQATT and CDR2 SNEGSKA come from the germline V gene (reference sequence). After removal of 6 bases from V and 2 bases from J, the junction contained 3 bases not matched to a gene. The CDR3 protein is CSADRGPPYEQYF. The CDR3 DNA sequence: TGCAGTGCGGACAGGGGGCCCCCCTACGAGCAGTACTTC.

The V and J genes are TRBV9 and TRBJ1-6; 7 nucleotides line up with TRBD1. CDR1 SGDLS and CDR2 YYNGEE come from the germline V gene. V gave up 1 base and J gave up 3 bases; unmatched junction bases: 4. The length of the CDR3 is 16 residues. The DNA for the CDR3 is TGTGCCAGCAGCGTAAAATGGGACAGCTATAATTCACCCCTCCACTTT. This codes for CASSVKWDSYNSPLHF.

This clonotype has at least ten counts. The CDR3 region has the DNA TGTGCCACCAGCGCATCGCTGGAGGGGGCCAAAAACATTCAGTACTTC. This encodes CATSASLEGAKNIQYF. The V gene is TRBV15, the J gene TRBJ2-4; maybe TRBD2 (6 bases). Germline-derived CDR1 and CDR2 are LNHNV and YYDKDF (reference sequence). Trimming removed 5 bases from V and 1 base from J, with 15 bases in between. The CDR3 totals 16 residues.

In its sample, this clonotype was seen many times. This sequence joins TRBV27 and TRBJ1-2, with D uncertain. Germline lookup yields CDR1 MNHEY and CDR2 SMNVEV (reference sequence). Trimming removed 5 bases from V and 0 bases from J, with 7 bases in between. The CDR3 extends over 13 amino acids. The CDR3 nucleotides read TGTGCCAGCAGTCTACAAGCTAACTATGGCTACACCTTC. Amino acids: CASSLQANYGYTF.

The genes are TRBV12-3 or TRBV12-4 and TRBJ1-1; D call uncertain. V was shortened by 6 bases and J by 6 bases, with 14 bases between the two germline ends. The CDR3 extends over 13 amino acids. The CDR3 sequence: CASSPGRIAEAFF. The DNA of the CDR3 is TGTGCCAGCAGCCCGGGCCGGATTGCTGAAGCTTTCTTT.

A few counts support this clonotype. The rearrangement links TRBV5-1 to TRBJ2-5; TRBD1 agrees at 11 bases. Judging by the DNA end, TRBJ2-7 fits better; the J call may be wrong. The germline CDR1 and CDR2 sequences are SGHRS and YFSETQ. This CDR3 has 15 amino acids. The CDR3, as DNA: TGCGCCAGCAGCTTGGAGGGACAGGGGGTAGGCGAGCAGTACTTC. It specifies CASSLEGQGVGEQYF.

The chain has TRBV18 and TRBJ2-4; TRBD1 matches at 7 bases. Trimming cost V 6 bases and J 1 base; bases outside gene matches: 3. The CDR3 spans 14 residues. Germline assignment: CDR1 KGHSH and CDR2 LQKENI. CDR3: CASSDRAAKNIQYF. In DNA form, the CDR3 reads TGTGCCAGCTCCGACAGGGCGGCCAAAAACATTCAGTACTTC.

The gene calls are TRBV5-1 and TRBJ2-3; the D gene is possibly TRBD2 (5 bases). Germline CDR1 is SGHRS and CDR2 is YFSETQ. The CDR3 runs to 15 residues. Trimming removed 2 bases from V and 2 bases from J, with 12 bases in between. CDR3 DNA sequence: TGCGCCAGCAGCTTACCGGGAATCCCCACAGATACGCAGTATTTT. Its protein product is CASSLPGIPTDTQYF.

The chain couples TRBV20-1 to TRBJ2-1; 11 nucleotides agree with TRBD2. J gave up 1 base and V 6 bases, and 5 bases lay outside the gene matches. The CDR3 length is 15 residues. The V gene's germline CDR1 is DFQATT and CDR2 SNEGSKA (reference sequence). CDR3 amino acids: CSAISGRASYNEQFF. The CDR3 DNA follows: TGCAGTGCCATTAGCGGGAGGGCGTCCTACAATGAGCAGTTCTTC.

This clonotype was recorded at least ten times. The genes are TRBV6-7 and TRBJ2-1, with D perhaps TRBD2 (6 bases). TRBV6-7 qualifies as an ORF whose function is uncertain. The germline V and J ends were trimmed by 2 bases and 7 bases, with 18 bases remaining between them. This CDR3 spans 16 amino acids. The CDR3 spells CASSYPIAGGLNEQFF. CDR3 sequence (DNA): TGTGCCAGCAGTTACCCGATTGCTGGGGGGTTGAATGAGCAGTTCTTC.

Comment on this clonotype: The junction departs from germline at one end; a sequencing error may be responsible. The rearrangement uses TRBV9 and TRBJ1-2; 7 bases are shared with TRBD1. The CDR3 consists of 12 residues. Germline lookup yields CDR1 SGDLS and CDR2 YYNGEE. CDR3 sequence (DNA): TGTGCCAGCGAGGGGGCTAACTATGGCCACACCTTC. Translation: CASEGANYGHTF.

The sample holds a few counts of this clonotype. This chain connects TRBV7-2 to TRBJ2-7; 11 bases match TRBD2. V trimming: 5 bases; J trimming: 7 bases; junction bases outside the gene matches: 13. This CDR3 comprises 16 residues. Germline V gene sequence: CDR1 SGHTA, CDR2 FQGNSA. DNA for the CDR3: TGTGCCAGCAGCCCCCCTGGGCTAGCGGGGGGTAATGAGCAGTACTTC. Translation: CASSPPGLAGGNEQYF.

The sample holds many counts of this clonotype. The chain employs TRBV7-8 and TRBJ1-2; no reliable D call. Germline CDR1 SGHVS, CDR2 FQNEAQ. The length of the CDR3 is 12 residues. With 2 bases removed from V and 8 bases from J, the gap between germline ends came to 9 bases. The CDR3 spells CASSLPKGGYTF. CDR3 DNA sequence: TGTGCCAGCAGCTTACCCAAGGGAGGCTACACCTTC.

This clonotype has just a few counts. This chain joins TRBV5-1 and TRBJ2-5; no reliable D call. From germline, CDR1 is SGHRS and CDR2 YFSETQ. V shed 4 bases and J shed 2 bases, with 15 bases lying between them. The CDR3 covers 15 residues. As DNA, the CDR3 is TGCGCCAGCAGCCCAAGGTCCCCGTCGCAAGAGACCCAGTACTTC. Translating gives CASSPRSPSQETQYF.

As for this clonotype: One end of the junction does not line up with germline, which may come from a read error. This sequence joins TRBV12-3 or TRBV12-4 and TRBJ1-5, with a weak D call TRBD1 (6 bases). This CDR3 spans 16 amino acids. The CDR3 coding sequence is TGTGCCAGCAGTTTAAGTATCGCGACAGGCAATCAGTCCCAGCATTTT. This translates into CASSLSIATGNQSQHF.

This rearrangement joins TRBV9 to TRBJ2-1; D not resolved. V was shortened by 3 bases and J by 1 base, with 11 bases between the two germline ends. The CDR3 runs to 15 residues. The germline gives CDR1 SGDLS, CDR2 YYNGEE. The CDR3 DNA is TGTGCCAGCAGCGAACGAGCTAGATCCTACAATGAGCAGTTCTTC. This gives the protein CASSERARSYNEQFF.

This chain links TRBV28 with TRBJ2-7; no definite D call. Germline V gives CDR1 MDHEN, CDR2 SYDVKM. The CDR3 spans 18 residues. Trimming shortened V by 4 bases and J by 0 bases, and 22 bases separated the two germline ends. CDR3 in amino acids: CASSSVGSWTDSSYEQYF. CDR3 DNA: TGTGCCAGCAGTTCCGTAGGATCGTGGACGGATAGCTCCTACGAGCAGTACTTC.

This clonotype has a count of ten or more. The chain uses TRBV7-2 and TRBJ2-7, with 9 bases aligning to TRBD1. V lost 1 base to trimming and J lost 5 bases; unmatched junction nucleotides: 3. CDR3 length: 14 residues. The germline CDR1 and CDR2 sequences are SGHTA and FQGNSA. The CDR3 coding sequence is TGTGCCAGCAGCTTAGATAACAGGGGGCACGAGCAGTACTTC. Protein: CASSLDNRGHEQYF.